Here is one TCR beta chain with its context. Its matching antigen is unknown. This entry comes from a study of regulatory T cells in long-lasting Graves disease. General study results and limits: Graves' patients with persistent disease showed TCR diversity lower than patients newly diagnosed.

This sample's time point: newly diagnosed GD, antithyroid drugs for less than 3 months. With RNA extracted from PBMCs as input, the TCR library was made. Library construction for TCR beta used iRepertoire HTBI primers and Arm-PCR of CDR3 regions. Authors' data handling: Sample data revealed approximately 56 TRBV and 14 TRBJ segments. TCRdb ran MiXCR on the multiplex PCR reads and lists one entry per CDR3 protein. TCRdb's processing, not the authors' own work, is the source of the V and J calls. The table shows 350,000 to 450,000 distinct CDR3 sequences, with about a sixth occurring only once. V dropped 6 bases and J dropped 2 bases, with 12 bases sitting between them. The CDR3 runs 14 residues. Germline CDR1 is SEHNR and CDR2 is FQNEAQ (reference sequence). These same records also appear under a second study, on T cells in Graves' hyperthyroidism and ophthalmopathy.

The origin of this receptor is a middle-aged man with Graves disease. The sequenced sample was peripheral blood mononuclear cells (PBMCs), obtained at new diagnosis, from a patient treated with antithyroid drugs. The genes are TRBV7-9 and TRBJ2-3; D perhaps matches TRBD1 (6 bases). CDR3 amino acids: CASRHTGNTDTQYF. The CDR3 coding sequence is TGTGCCAGCAGACACACAGGGAACACAGATACGCAGTATTTT.